The 8 T cell receptor beta chains below were found in one sample sequenced in a study of cytomegalovirus exposure and HLA in healthy donors. Measured with immunoSEQ multiplex PCR; TCRdb has only the in-frame clones, and not every one. The data show 150,000 to 200,000 clones, around 96% seen once. Input material: PBMCs. The receptor set was obtained from a young woman in good health and CMV-seronegative.

The chain links TRBV5-1 to TRBJ2-3; 9 bases are shared with TRBD1. The CDR3 consists of 16 residues. V was pared by 0 bases and J by 1 base, with 3 bases of the junction left unmatched. CDR1 and CDR2 (germline): SGHRS, YFSETQ. Written as DNA, the CDR3 is TGCGCCAGCAGCTTGGCCGGGACAGGGCGCACAGATACGCAGTATTTT. Residues: CASSLAGTGRTDTQYF.

This sequence joins TRBV30 and TRBJ2-7; 14 nucleotides line up with TRBD2. Germline CDR1 and CDR2: GTSNPN and SVGIG (reference sequence). The CDR3 totals 15 residues. The V and J ends lost 4 bases and 2 bases, in that order; junction bases with no gene match: 4. CDR3 coding DNA: TGTGCCTGGAAGGGACTAGCGGGGGCAACCTACGAGCAGTACTTC. It yields the protein CAWKGLAGATYEQYF.

The gene calls are TRBV2 and TRBJ2-1, with a possible D match to TRBD2 (6 bases). Germline V gene lookup returns CDR1 SNHLY and CDR2 FYNNEI. The CDR3 is made up of 15 amino acids. The ends were cut back, 4 bases at V and 7 bases at J, with 17 bases in the middle. The CDR3 sequence: CASSAEVGLGNEQFF. CDR3 nucleotide sequence: TGTGCCAGCAGTGCCGAGGTGGGACTTGGGAATGAGCAGTTCTTC.

This clone was picked up one time. This chain connects TRBV7-9 to TRBJ2-2; possibly TRBD2 for D (5 bases). V was clipped by 3 bases and J by 4 bases, with 12 bases between them. Germline CDR1 SEHNR, CDR2 FQNEAQ (reference sequence). The CDR3 is 15 residues long. CDR3 nucleotide sequence: TGTGCCAGCAGCTTCGGGATCCAGAGCACCGGGGAGCTGTTTTTT. Amino acid sequence: CASSFGIQSTGELFF. The full variable domain, rest sourced from reference TRBV7-9 and TRBJ2-2, is DTGVSQNPRHKITKRGQNVTFRCDPISEHNRLYWYRQTLGQGPEFLTYFQNEAQLEKSRLLSDRFSAERPKGSFSTLEIQRTEQGDSAMYLCASSFGIQSTGELFFGEGSRLTVL.

The CDR3 DNA is TGTGCCAGTAGTAAATATAGCAATCAGCCCCAGCATTTT. Translating gives CASSKYSNQPQHF. The chain carries TRBV19 and TRBJ1-5; D is ambiguous. The CDR3 contains 13 residues. CDR1 and CDR2 (germline): LNHDA, SQIVND (reference sequence). Trimming took 4 bases from V and 0 from J, leaving 4 bases between them.

V gene TRBV30 combines with J gene TRBJ1-5; a possible D gene is TRBD1 (6 bases). The CDR3 is 14 residues long. Germline assignment: CDR1 GTSNPN and CDR2 SVGIG (reference sequence). The germline V and J ends were trimmed by 1 base and 5 bases, with 12 bases remaining between them. The CDR3 DNA reads as TGTGCCTGGAGTGCGGACAGCGGCGATCAGCCCCAGCATTTT. Residues: CAWSADSGDQPQHF.

CDR3 protein: CASSPLGLGQGNEQFF. DNA for the CDR3: TGTGCCAGCTCACCACTGGGTCTGGGACAAGGAAATGAGCAGTTCTTC. The chain combines TRBV18 with TRBJ2-1; D might be TRBD1 (6 bases). The length of the CDR3 is 16 residues. V shed 1 base and J shed 7 bases, with 17 bases lying between them. Germline V gene data show CDR1 as KGHSH and CDR2 as LQKENI.

V and J are TRBV18 and TRBJ2-3; D perhaps matches TRBD2 (6 bases). V lost 3 bases, J lost 3 bases, and 7 bases lay in between. CDR1 and CDR2 from the germline V gene are KGHSH and LQKENI. This CDR3 is built from 13 residues. This CDR3 reads CASSPEGTDTQYF. The CDR3 nucleotides are TGTGCCAGCTCACCGGAGGGTACAGATACGCAGTATTTT.